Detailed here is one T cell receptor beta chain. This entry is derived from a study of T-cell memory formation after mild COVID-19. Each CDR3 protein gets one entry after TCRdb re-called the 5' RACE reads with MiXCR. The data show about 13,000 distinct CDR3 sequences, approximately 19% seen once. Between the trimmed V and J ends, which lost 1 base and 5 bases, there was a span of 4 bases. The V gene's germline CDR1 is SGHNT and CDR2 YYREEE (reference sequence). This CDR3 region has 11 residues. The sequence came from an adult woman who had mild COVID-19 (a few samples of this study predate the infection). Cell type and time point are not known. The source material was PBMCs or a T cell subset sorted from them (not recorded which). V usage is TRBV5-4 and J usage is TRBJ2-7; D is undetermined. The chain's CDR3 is CASSLLHEQYF. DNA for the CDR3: TGTGCCAGCAGCTTGTTACACGAGCAGTACTTC.